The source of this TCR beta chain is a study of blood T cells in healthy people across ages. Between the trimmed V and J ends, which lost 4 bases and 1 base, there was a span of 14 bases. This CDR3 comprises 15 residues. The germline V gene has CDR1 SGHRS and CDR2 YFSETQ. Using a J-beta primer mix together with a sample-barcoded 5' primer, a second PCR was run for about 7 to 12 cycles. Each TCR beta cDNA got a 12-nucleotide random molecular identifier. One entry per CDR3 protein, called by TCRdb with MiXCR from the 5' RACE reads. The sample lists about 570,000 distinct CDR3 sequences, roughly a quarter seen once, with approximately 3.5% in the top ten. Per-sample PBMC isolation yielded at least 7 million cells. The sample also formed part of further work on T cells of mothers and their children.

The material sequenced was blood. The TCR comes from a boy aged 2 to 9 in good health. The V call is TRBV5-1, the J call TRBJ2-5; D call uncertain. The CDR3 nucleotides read TGCGCCAGCAGCCTTACCGGACGGTCCCAAGAGACCCAGTACTTC. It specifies CASSLTGRSQETQYF.